The T cell receptor beta chain under discussion was sequenced for a study of cytomegalovirus exposure and HLA in healthy donors (dated 2017 in TCRdb). A note on the overall study: An earlier analysis of approximately 640 of the donors reported approximately 300 Gb of sequence data and 100 million to 130 million unique TCR beta sequences from about 179 million T cells. Roughly 300 gigabases of sequencing data and 70 million to 100 million unique TCR sequences were included in an early release covering under 650 HLA-typed donors. The genetic ancestry cluster associated with self-reported Caucasian donors included about four fifths of the approximately 400 genotyped donors. The study aimed to test whether signatures of past pathogen exposure could be identified by cataloging public T cell receptors. Using immunosequencing, the study profiled T cell repertoires from 666 subjects and related those repertoires to cytomegalovirus serostatus. In addition to the first cohort of approximately 670 subjects, a separate validation cohort of 120 different subjects was used. To predict cytomegalovirus infection status, the study brought together high-throughput TCR immunosequencing, statistical association of individual TCRs with disease status, and machine learning. In a later analysis, previously published TCR beta repertoires from about 640 donors were re-analyzed and high-resolution HLA genotyping was added so that TCR occurrence patterns could be studied. Rather than drawing on any new phenotypic data, the later analysis identified candidate immune exposures from TCR beta sequences and the way those sequences occurred across donors. An earlier analysis of around 640 of the donors used high-throughput TCR beta sequencing to judge whether each TCR beta V gene segment behaved as functional or pseudogenic. Alongside the repertoire data, information on donor age, sex, ethnicity and CMV serostatus was compiled. A later genetic analysis took genome-wide SNP genotypes for about 60% of the roughly 670 donors and used that subset as a discovery cohort. Every repertoire in the discovery cohort had been generated on one and the same sequencing platform. HLA typing covered class I and class II loci at four-digit resolution. The number of typed donors differed by locus: roughly 629-630 for A, B, C, DRB1 and DQB1; 500 to 550 for DQA1; about 600 for DPA1; and 400 to 480 for DPB1. Four or five DR-DQ haplotypes were handled as single units for association and clustering, since linkage in the cohort was strong. Across 398 genotyped donors of the cohort, an average of about 240,000 unique TCR beta nucleotide sequences per donor were sequenced, and 15% to 20% of those sequences were non-productive.

Library construction relied on the immunoSEQ multiplex PCR assay. For the multiplex PCR, a mixture combining 60 forward primers for TCR Vbeta segments and 13 reverse primers for TCR Jbeta segments was used. The CDR3 region of rearranged TCR beta genes was amplified from genomic DNA by a multiplex PCR assay. The Illumina HiSeq System was used to sequence the amplified TCR beta libraries as 87-base-pair reads. For the original study's pipeline: A later analysis tallied roughly 76 million unique TCR beta chains across the 640 or so repertoires, and about 10 million of those chains were shared by two or more donors. Raw reads were error-corrected and collapsed into unique sequences by a nearest-neighbor algorithm in which closely related sequences were merged to remove PCR and sequencing errors. CDR3 sequences were aligned to IMGT reference sequences to assign V, D and J gene segments. Each retained sequence needed at least a six-nucleotide match to both a V gene segment and a J gene segment. A rearrangement was called productive if the CDR3 had no stop codons and remained in frame with V and J, and every other rearrangement was called non-productive. CDR3 was defined according to IMGT convention as the region running from the second conserved V-encoded cysteine to the conserved J-encoded phenylalanine. In an earlier analysis of roughly 610 of the donors, sequences lacking an unambiguous match to a single V gene segment were excluded. An earlier analysis of just under 600 of the donors called V segments functional above 56.7% productive rearrangements and segregating when the between-donor standard deviation exceeded 5%. To diagnose cytomegalovirus status from the catalog of TCR beta chain sequences, a statistical classification framework was built. V and J gene assignment, in a later analysis, came from comparing TCR nucleotide sequences with IMGT/GENE-DB human TR gene sequences. The TCRdist pipeline was used in a later analysis to assign CDR3 sequences and most-parsimonious VDJ recombination scenarios. In a later analysis, each TCR beta chain was defined by its CDR3 amino acid sequence together with its V-gene family, and reads lacking a unique V-gene family were excluded. To address suspected cross-contamination and a sequencing artifact, a later analysis removed 592 highly shared, low-generation-probability nucleotide sequences. In a later analysis, a clonal expansion index was calculated for each public chain from normalized within-repertoire ranks of inferred template counts. Generation probabilities in a later analysis came from a VDJ recombination model fitted to out-of-frame rearrangements, and those results were checked against IGoR. In a later analysis, TCR-TCR, TCR-HLA and TCR-CMV co-occurrence was scored with hypergeometric tests, and a repertoire-size bias correction was applied to TCR pairs. In a later analysis, false discovery rates were estimated by permuting HLA or CMV assignments 20 times. A later analysis grouped co-occurring TCRs with DBSCAN, adding TCRdist sequence similarity when clustering within HLA-allele-positive subsets. Repertoires with fewer than 30,000 or more than 120,000 public chains, plus five repertoires with anomalous nucleotide sharing, were excluded from co-occurrence clustering. This immuneACCESS table, as held by TCRdb, lists in-frame sequences with V and J called but not all clones. Of the missing ones, under half trace to an unresolved V gene in checked studies; the others have no known cause. The V and J calls and clone size are taken from that table; D and trimming were inferred from the DNA. The sample yields about 110,000 clones; 65% to 75% were counted once. About 4.2% of the sample goes to the ten largest clones.

On this clone itself: The antigen it recognizes is unknown. Base qualities are not at hand, and no much larger clone is one base apart.

In total, roughly 710 healthy bone marrow donors made up the cohort. Cohort members were all nominally healthy when sampled, although unrecorded immune exposures were likely present. The donor was CMV seropositive and was included in the group of some 290 seropositive cohort members. Every donor gave a peripheral blood sample, and the peripheral blood mononuclear cells from that sample were used for TCR beta sequencing. Genomic DNA was extracted from the blood cell samples with the Qiagen DNeasy Blood Extraction Kit. CDR1 and CDR2, per the germline V gene, are SGHNT and YENEEA. Trimmed from V: 4 bases; trimmed from J: 4 bases; junction bases lacking a gene match: 5. The CDR3 runs 14 residues from the cysteine to the phenylalanine. The CDR3 DNA has 42 bases and is translated from base 1. What the study reported, not specific to this receptor: The only immune exposure information available for the cohort was CMV serostatus. Because HLA typing was missing for some donors at each locus, association tests included only the typed subset. The authors suggested that the approach could potentially be extended to other disease states and immunological phenotypes. Several of the top co-occurrence clusters appeared to be linked to parvovirus B19, influenza, CMV and Epstein-Barr virus, according to a later analysis. When HLA alleles, especially DR and DQ, strongly co-occurred, TCR associations were difficult to assign to individual alleles. The classifier was reported to diagnose cytomegalovirus status with high specificity and sensitivity in both the original and validation cohorts. Only TCR beta chains were sequenced in this cohort, and the absence of alpha or paired-chain data limited detectable features. Linkage disequilibrium might explain the correlated functional status among segregating V segments, but an unknown experimental factor could not be excluded. Over 15 rarely observed V segments, including chromosome 9 orphons, were excluded from the earlier analysis of almost 600 of the donors because counts were too low. A further reported finding was that TCR beta sequences accurately predicted the HLA-A and HLA-B alleles for most subjects in the first cohort. In the study, some 180 TCR beta chains were listed as associated with cytomegalovirus. Specific HLA alleles were associated with about 17,000 TCR beta sequences at a false discovery rate of 0.05 in a later analysis. Most TCR sequences were seen in very few donors, while some public TCRs were found in many individuals. A few of the identified cytomegalovirus-associated TCR beta chains were confirmed in vitro to be specific for cytomegalovirus antigens. A cluster of highly shared sequence variants was judged likely to be a technical artifact of the sequencing pipeline. In a later analysis, the rate of TCR association differed among HLA loci, with DRB1 alleles having the most associated TCRs and HLA-C alleles having the fewest. In a later analysis, HLA-associated TCR beta chains showed more clonal expansion and lower generation probabilities than non-associated chains that were equally common. According to a later analysis, most CMV-associated TCR beta chains appeared to be HLA-restricted, and the HLA associations seemed to be driven largely by CMV exposure. Broadly in line with IMGT annotations, most TCR beta V segments showed up in productive rearrangements about 87% or about 30% of the time in an earlier analysis of around 550 of the donors. Roughly uniform sequencing depth across donors was assumed in presence/absence analyses, although this assumption may not hold. A later genetic analysis reported fewer N-insertions in productive TCRs among donors in an Asian-associated ancestry cluster than the roughly 700-donor mean. Because the 87-base-pair reads could not distinguish some IMGT-functional V segments, including TRBV6-2 and TRBV6-3, those segments were excluded. A later genetic analysis associated a missense DCLRE1C variant with V-gene and J-gene trimming of TCR beta chains, and an independent cohort replicated the association.

The sequence links TRBV11-3 to TRBJ2-7; 9 junctional bases match TRBD1. This sequence was found in a middle-aged woman in good health and CMV-seropositive. Sequences were obtained from PBMCs. Read as DNA, the sequence is TGTGCCAGCAGCTCGAGACAGGGGGGGTACGAGCAGTACTTC. It translates as CASSSRQGGYEQYF.